These 2 T cell receptor beta chains were sequenced from one sample in a study of blood T cells in healthy people across ages. The use of a sample-barcoded 5' primer and a J-beta primer mix characterized a second PCR of about 7 to 12 cycles. TCRdb called the 5' RACE reads again in MiXCR, with one record for every CDR3 protein. Of hundreds of thousands of distinct CDR3 sequences in the sample, 58% were seen once. The sample comprised blood. These receptors came from a man aged 55 to 70 in good health.

There are a few counts of this clonotype. This sequence joins TRBV27 and TRBJ2-5, with D possibly being TRBD1 or TRBD2 (5 bases each). Germline CDR1 MNHEY, CDR2 SMNVEV (reference sequence). This CDR3 is built from 12 residues. V gave up 5 bases and J gave up 4 bases, with 8 bases separating them. CDR3 amino acids: CASSRDGETQYF. The DNA of the CDR3 is TGTGCCAGCAGTAGGGACGGAGAGACCCAGTACTTC.

The gene calls are TRBV20-1 and TRBJ2-3; the D is unclear. CDR1 is DFQATT, CDR2 SNEGSKA, per germline (reference sequence). Between the trimmed V and J ends, which lost 6 bases and 1 base, there was a span of 8 bases. The CDR3 has 12 amino acids. The CDR3 loop reads CSAELRTDTQYF. CDR3 bases: TGCAGTGCCGAACTTCGCACAGATACGCAGTATTTT.